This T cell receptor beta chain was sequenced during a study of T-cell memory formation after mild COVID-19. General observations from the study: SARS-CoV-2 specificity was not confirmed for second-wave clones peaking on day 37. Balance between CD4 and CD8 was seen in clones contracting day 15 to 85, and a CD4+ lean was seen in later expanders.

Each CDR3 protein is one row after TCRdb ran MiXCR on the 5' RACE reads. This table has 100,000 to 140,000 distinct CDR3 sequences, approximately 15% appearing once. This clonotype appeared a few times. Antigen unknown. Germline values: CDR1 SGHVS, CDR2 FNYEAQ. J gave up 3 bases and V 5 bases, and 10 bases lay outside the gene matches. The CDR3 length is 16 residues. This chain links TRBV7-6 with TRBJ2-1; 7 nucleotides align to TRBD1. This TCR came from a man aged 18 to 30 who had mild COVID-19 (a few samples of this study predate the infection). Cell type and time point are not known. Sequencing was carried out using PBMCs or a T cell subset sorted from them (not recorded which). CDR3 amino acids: CASSTQTGSYYNEQFF. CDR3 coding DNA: TGTGCCAGCAGCACCCAGACAGGGTCGTACTACAATGAGCAGTTCTTC.